This T cell receptor (beta chain) is drawn from a study of T cell clonotyping in hematopoietic cell transplantation. Study-level points and caveats: Without cell sorting, CD4 versus CD8 contributions remain unresolved. Broader posttransplant TCR repertoire diversity was predicted by graft donor and pretransplant recipient Inverse Simpson Index values. After transplant, recipient diversity fell while pathologically expanded clonotypes grew through day 180. At the given depth, recipient repertoires were over 97% de novo clonotypes.

Concerning this clone: Its antigen is not known.

Produced via immunoSEQ multiplex PCR; TCRdb's table is partial and in-frame only. The table has approximately 30,000 clones, roughly 95% seen once. Germline V gene data show CDR1 as SGHDN and CDR2 as FVKESK. The CDR3 runs to 15 residues. V shed 1 base and J shed 1 base, with 8 bases lying between them. Sequences were obtained from peripheral blood mononuclear cells. V and J are TRBV14 and TRBJ1-5; D ambiguous. This clonotype originated in a man between 50 and 59 years old in good health. Some clones in this sample may be carry-over from other donors' samples. CDR3 sequence (DNA): TGTGCCAGCAGCCAAGGGTTTTCAAGCAATCAGCCCCAGCATTTT. This encodes CASSQGFSSNQPQHF.